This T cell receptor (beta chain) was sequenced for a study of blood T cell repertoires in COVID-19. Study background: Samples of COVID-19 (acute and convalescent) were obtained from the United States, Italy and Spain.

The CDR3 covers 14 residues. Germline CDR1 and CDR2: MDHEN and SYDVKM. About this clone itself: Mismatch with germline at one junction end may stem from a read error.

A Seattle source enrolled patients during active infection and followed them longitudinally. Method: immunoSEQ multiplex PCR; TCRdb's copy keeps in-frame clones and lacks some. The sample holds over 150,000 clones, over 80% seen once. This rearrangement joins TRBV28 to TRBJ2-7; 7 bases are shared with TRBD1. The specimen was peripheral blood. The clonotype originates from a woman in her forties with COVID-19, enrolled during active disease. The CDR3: CTSSLGTVGSEQYF. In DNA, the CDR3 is TGTACCAGCAGTTTAGGGACAGTGGGCTCCGAGCAGTACTTC.